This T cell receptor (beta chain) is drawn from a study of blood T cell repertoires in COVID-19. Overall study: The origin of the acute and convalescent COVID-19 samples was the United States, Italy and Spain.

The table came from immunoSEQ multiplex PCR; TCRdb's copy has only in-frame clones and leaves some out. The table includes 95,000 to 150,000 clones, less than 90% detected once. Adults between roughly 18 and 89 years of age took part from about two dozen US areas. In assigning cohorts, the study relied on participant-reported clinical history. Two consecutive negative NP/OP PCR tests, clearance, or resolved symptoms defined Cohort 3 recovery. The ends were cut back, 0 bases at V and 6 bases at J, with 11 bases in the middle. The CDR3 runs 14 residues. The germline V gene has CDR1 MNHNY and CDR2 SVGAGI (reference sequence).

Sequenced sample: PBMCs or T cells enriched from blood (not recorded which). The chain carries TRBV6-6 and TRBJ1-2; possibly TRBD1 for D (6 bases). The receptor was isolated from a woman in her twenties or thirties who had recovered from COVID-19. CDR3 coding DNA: TGTGCCAGCAGTTACTCGAGGGGGTTCGATGGCTACACCTTC. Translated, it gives CASSYSRGFDGYTF.